This is a list of T cell receptor beta chains from one sample in a study of technical replicates of blood from a handful of donors. Only in-frame clones appear in the TCRdb table, and some are missing; sequencing was by immunoSEQ multiplex PCR. Of about 90,000 clones in the sample, 85% to 95% were seen once. The sequenced sample consisted of T cells isolated from PBMCs. All receptors derive from a human donor in good health. Each CDR3 is given with its conserved first and last residue. The D gene is left open where the match is weak. Some rows have no size entry. The others give once, few or many, or a class for an expanded clone.

cdr3_nt	cdr3_aa	d_call	clone_size	v_call	j_call
TGTGCCAGCAGCTTAGAACTAGCTGGGTACAATGAGCAGTTCTTC	CASSLELAGYNEQFF	.	.	TRBV7-9	TRBJ2-1
TGTGCCAGCTCTTTCGGACAGTATAGCAATCAGCCCCAGCATTTT	CASSFGQYSNQPQHF	.	.	TRBV7-9	TRBJ1-5
TGTGCCACCAGCAGTCGAAGAACTAGCGGGGGAGCCACAGATACGCAGTATTTT	CATSSRRTSGGATDTQYF	TRBD2	.	TRBV15	TRBJ2-3
TGCGCCAGCAGCAGGGACAGGGTCAGTATGTACTACACCTTC	CASSRDRVSMYYTF	TRBD1	.	TRBV5-1	TRBJ1-2
TGTGCGACGCTCAGGGGTCGTCGGACCGGGGAGCTGTTTTTT	CATLRGRRTGELFF	.	.	TRBV7-3	TRBJ2-2
TGTGCCAGCAGCCAAGAAGCGGGGTACAATGAGCAGTTCTTC	CASSQEAGYNEQFF	TRBD2	.	TRBV4-2	TRBJ2-1
TGTGCCAGCAGACCCTCGGGGAGGGGAGATGAAAAACTGTTTTTT	CASRPSGRGDEKLFF	.	.	TRBV28	TRBJ1-4
TGTGCCAGCAGTCTGGTTTCCTACGACACTGAAGCTTTCTTT	CASSLVSYDTEAFF	.	.	TRBV28	TRBJ1-1
TGTGCCAGCAGCGAACTTCCAAGCTCCTACAATGAGCAGTTCTTC	CASSELPSSYNEQFF	.	.	TRBV7-9	TRBJ2-1
TGCGCCAGCAGCTTGGACAAGTCCTACGAGCAGTACTTC	CASSLDKSYEQYF	.	once	TRBV5-1	TRBJ2-7
TGCGCCAGCAGCTTGCGCCAAGAGACCCAGTACTTC	CASSLRQETQYF	.	.	TRBV5-1	TRBJ2-5
TGTGCCAGCAGCGTAGGAGGGACATGGAACACTGAAGCTTTCTTT	CASSVGGTWNTEAFF	.	.	TRBV9	TRBJ1-1
TGTGCTAGCAGTAAAATCGCGCAGGGAGAGACCCAGTACTTC	CASSKIAQGETQYF	.	.	TRBV7-7	TRBJ2-5
TGTGCCAGCAGCTTAGACTCCAGGGTTACGCACGAGCAGTACTTC	CASSLDSRVTHEQYF	.	.	TRBV11-3	TRBJ2-7
TGTGCCAGCAGCTCGAACAGGGATCAGCCCCAGCATTTT	CASSSNRDQPQHF	.	.	TRBV7-2	TRBJ1-5
TGTGCCAGCAGTCTCTTCATGAGCTCTGGGGCCAACGTCCTGACTTTC	CASSLFMSSGANVLTF	.	.	TRBV7-2	TRBJ2-6
TGTGCCAGCAGCCCCAATAGGAACACTGAAGCTTTCTTT	CASSPNRNTEAFF	.	.	TRBV13	TRBJ1-1
TGTGCCAGCAGTTACTCGACTTGGAGCTCCTACGAGCAGTACTTC	CASSYSTWSSYEQYF	.	.	TRBV6-6	TRBJ2-7
TGTGCCAGTAGTCAGGACTATACGCAGTATTTT	CASSQDYTQYF	.	once	TRBV19	TRBJ2-3
TGTGCCAGCAGTTACGGGCAGGGGCCAAGTGAAGCTTTCTTT	CASSYGQGPSEAFF	.	.	TRBV6-6	TRBJ1-1
TGTGCCAGCAGCTTCATTACAGGCGGATCCCCCTATGGCTACACCTTC	CASSFITGGSPYGYTF	.	.	TRBV5-4	TRBJ1-2
TGTGCCAGCAGTTTAGTCGCGGAGCAGTTCTTC	CASSLVAEQFF	.	.	TRBV28	TRBJ2-1
TGTGCCAGCAGCCCCCTCGGCCGGAGCATGAACACTGAAGCTTTCTTT	CASSPLGRSMNTEAFF	.	.	TRBV7-8	TRBJ1-1
TGTGCCAGCAGCCATCCGGAGACTAGCGCAGATACGCAGTATTTT	CASSHPETSADTQYF	TRBD2	.	TRBV4-2	TRBJ2-3
TGTGCCATCAGTGAGTCGGCAGGGTATGGCTACACCTTC	CAISESAGYGYTF	.	.	TRBV10-3	TRBJ1-2
TGTGCCAGCAGTTACTCGCGGACAGGGGATGGCTATGGCTACACCTTC	CASSYSRTGDGYGYTF	TRBD1	.	TRBV6-6	TRBJ1-2
TGCAGCGTCGATACAGGGGAGATGGCCTACGAGCAGTACTTC	CSVDTGEMAYEQYF	TRBD1	.	TRBV29-1	TRBJ2-7
TGCAGCGTTGATTGGGGGGACCGCAACTCTGGGGCCAACGTCCTGACTTTC	CSVDWGDRNSGANVLTF	.	.	TRBV29-1	TRBJ2-6
TGCGCCAGCAGCTTGGTCGGCGGAGGCTCCTACGAGCAGTACTTC	CASSLVGGGSYEQYF	.	.	TRBV5-1	TRBJ2-7
TGTGCCAGTAGTATATATGGGAGTTCACCCCTCCACTTT	CASSIYGSSPLHF	.	.	TRBV19	TRBJ1-6
TGTGCCAGTAGTATAGTCGGGACAGGGGTCTATAGCAATCAGCCCCAGCATTTT	CASSIVGTGVYSNQPQHF	TRBD1	.	TRBV19	TRBJ1-5
TGTGCCAGCAGCTCCGGACTAGGTGGAGAGACCCAGTACTTC	CASSSGLGGETQYF	TRBD2	few	TRBV11-2	TRBJ2-5
TGTGCCAGCTCACCATATCCCGGGAGAGGGGATCAGCCCCAGCATTTT	CASSPYPGRGDQPQHF	.	once	TRBV18	TRBJ1-5
TGTGCCTGGAGTTACGCGGGAGGGATCACTGAAGCTTTCTTT	CAWSYAGGITEAFF	.	few	TRBV30	TRBJ1-1
TGTGCCAGTAGTCCGGGCAATCAGCCCCAGCATTTT	CASSPGNQPQHF	.	few	TRBV19	TRBJ1-5
TGCGCCAGCACAAGCTTGACAGTCGGCTACACCTTC	CASTSLTVGYTF	.	once	TRBV10-2	TRBJ1-2
TGTGCCAGCAGTAACAGGAACACTGAAGCTTTCTTT	CASSNRNTEAFF	.	.	TRBV28	TRBJ1-1
TGTGCCAGCAGCGTAGACGGGGGGACAGATACGCAGTATTTT	CASSVDGGTDTQYF	TRBD2	.	TRBV9	TRBJ2-3
TGTGCCAGTAGTAGACAGACCGGGGAGCTGTTTTTT	CASSRQTGELFF	.	.	TRBV19	TRBJ2-2
TGTGCCAGTAGTGCCCGGGAGGGCGGCGGGGAGCTGTTTTTT	CASSAREGGGELFF	TRBD2	.	TRBV19	TRBJ2-2
TGTGCCAGCAGCGCAGCCGGGACAGAGAACGAGCAGTACTTC	CASSAAGTENEQYF	TRBD1	.	TRBV11-3	TRBJ2-7
TGTGCCAGCAGTCCGGGGGACAGTTCCTACGAGCAGTACTTC	CASSPGDSSYEQYF	.	.	TRBV6-5	TRBJ2-7
TGCGCCAGCAGCCTGGGACTAGCGGACTACGAGCAGTACTTC	CASSLGLADYEQYF	TRBD2	.	TRBV5-1	TRBJ2-7
TGTGCCAGTAGTACCCGGGACAGCTCTGGAAACACCATATATTTT	CASSTRDSSGNTIYF	TRBD1	.	TRBV19	TRBJ1-3
TGCAGCCTCACCCGGGCTAGCGGGAGGGATACGCAGTATTTT	CSLTRASGRDTQYF	TRBD2	.	TRBV29-1	TRBJ2-3